One and the same sample provided the 10 T cell receptor beta chains below, sequenced in a study of cytomegalovirus exposure and HLA in healthy donors. This PCR relied on a set of 60 Vbeta primers and 13 Jbeta primers. TCRdb's copy holds only in-frame clones and misses some; the assay was immunoSEQ multiplex PCR. The repertoire holds about 160,000 clones, with 70% to 85% as singletons. Sequenced input: PBMCs. The receptors were sampled from a man aged 45-65 years in good health and CMV-seropositive.

The V gene is TRBV6-1, the J gene TRBJ1-1, with a possible D match to TRBD1 (5 bases). The CDR3 sequence is 16 residues long. With 0 bases removed from V and 0 bases from J, the gap between germline ends came to 11 bases. Germline V CDR1 and CDR2: MNHNS, SASEGT. The CDR3: CASSEARTRLNTEAFF. The CDR3, as DNA: TGTGCCAGCAGTGAAGCCAGGACACGGTTGAACACTGAAGCTTTCTTT.

The gene calls are TRBV9 and TRBJ2-2; the match to TRBD2 covers 8 bases. Germline V lookup: CDR1 SGDLS, CDR2 YYNGEE. The CDR3 covers 15 residues. The ends lost 5 bases at V and 4 bases at J; junction bases unmatched: 7. CDR3 loop: CASSERAGATGELFF. The CDR3 nucleotides read TGTGCCAGCAGTGAGAGAGCGGGAGCCACCGGGGAGCTGTTTTTT. The complete variable domain, with remaining parts taken from reference TRBV9 and TRBJ2-2, reads DSGVTQTPKHLITATGQRVTLRCSPRSGDLSVYWYQQSLDQGLQFLIQYYNGEERAKGNILERFSAQQFPDLHSELNLSSLELGDSALYFCASSERAGATGELFFGEGSRLTVL.

The V call is TRBV19, the J call TRBJ2-7; 10 nucleotides align to TRBD1. Germline assignment: CDR1 LNHDA and CDR2 SQIVND (reference sequence). J was trimmed by 5 bases and V by 5 bases; bases with no gene match: 3. This CDR3 comprises 13 residues. Here the CDR3 DNA reads TGTGCCAGTAGTGTGGACAGGGGGGACGAGCAGTACTTC. Translation gives CASSVDRGDEQYF.

In nucleotides, the CDR3 is TGTGCCAGCTCACCACCGGGACAGGAATACAATGAGCAGTTCTTC. It specifies CASSPPGQEYNEQFF. J is TRBJ2-1 and V is TRBV18, with 8 bases lining up with TRBD1. V shed 0 bases and J 4 bases; nucleotides not matched to a gene: 2. This CDR3 contains 15 residues. Germline V lookup: CDR1 KGHSH, CDR2 LQKENI.

The genes are TRBV9 and TRBJ2-5, with TRBD1 identical over 9 bases. The CDR3 is made up of 14 amino acids. CDR1 and CDR2 (germline): SGDLS, YYNGEE. Losses at the gene ends were 4 bases for V and 4 bases for J; bases not matched to a gene: 5. CDR3 sequence: CASSLGTGPETQYF. The CDR3 DNA reads TGTGCCAGCAGCCTAGGGACAGGGCCAGAGACCCAGTACTTC.

The chain joins TRBV6-5 to TRBJ2-2; no definite D call. Germline V CDR1 and CDR2: MNHEY, SVGAGI. The V gene lost 0 bases and the J gene lost 13 bases, with 12 bases spanning the gap. The CDR3 runs to 13 residues. CDR3 amino acids: CASSYSSVAALFF. The CDR3 DNA follows: TGTGCCAGCAGTTACTCTTCTGTGGCCGCGCTGTTTTTT.

The V and J genes are TRBV7-3 and TRBJ2-1; 13 bases match TRBD2. CDR1 is SGHTA, CDR2 FQGTGA, per germline. This CDR3 has 17 residues. V gave up 4 bases and J gave up 9 bases; unmatched junction bases: 12. CDR3: CASSSRLAGGLPGEQFF. The CDR3 DNA sequence: TGTGCCAGCAGCTCCCGACTAGCGGGGGGCCTACCGGGTGAGCAGTTCTTC.

The chain employs TRBV14 and TRBJ2-5, with D perhaps TRBD2 (6 bases). CDR1 is SGHDN and CDR2 is FVKESK in the germline V gene. Trimming took 4 bases from V and 0 from J, leaving 24 bases between them. This CDR3 spans 19 amino acids. The CDR3 DNA sequence: TGTGCCAGCAGCCCATCCTCCCAACTGGCGGGGACGTACCAAGAGACCCAGTACTTC. The encoded protein is CASSPSSQLAGTYQETQYF.

J is TRBJ1-1 and V is TRBV5-1, with D hard to call. The germline V gene has CDR1 SGHRS and CDR2 YFSETQ. The length of the CDR3 is 16 residues. V was clipped by 0 bases and J by 1 base, with 13 bases between them. The DNA of the CDR3 is TGCGCCAGCAGCTTGGAAGGTGGCAGGCCGAACACTGAAGCTTTCTTT. It yields the protein CASSLEGGRPNTEAFF.

This clone showed up just once. The chain couples TRBV5-5 to TRBJ1-1, with 7 bases identical to TRBD1. V was pared by 3 bases and J by 5 bases, with 4 bases of the junction left unmatched. The germline V gene has CDR1 SGHKS and CDR2 YYEKEE (reference sequence). CDR3 length: 13 amino acids. The CDR3 spells CASSSRGRTEAFF. The CDR3, as DNA: TGTGCCAGCAGCTCCAGGGGGAGGACTGAAGCTTTCTTT.